The next 17 T cell receptor beta chains were all read from a single sample in a study of cytomegalovirus exposure and HLA in healthy donors. PCR used 60 Vbeta primers and 13 Jbeta primers. Profiled with immunoSEQ multiplex PCR; TCRdb holds only in-frame clones, not every one. The table has roughly 55,000 clones, over 75% seen once. The source material was PBMCs. These receptors came from a boy younger than 18 in good health and CMV-seropositive.

In regard to this clone: A far larger clone is one nucleotide away, so this likely arose from a read error. V and J are TRBV6-4 and TRBJ2-2; 9 nucleotides line up with TRBD1. Germline V gene data show CDR1 as MRHNA and CDR2 as SNTAGT. The CDR3 runs 15 residues. The CDR3 DNA reads TGTTCCAGCAGCGAGGGACAGGGAAACACCGGGGAGCTGTTTTTT. This codes for CSSSEGQGNTGELFF.

The chain links TRBV6-1 to TRBJ2-3; 7 nucleotides agree with TRBD1. V lost 1 base and J lost 2; bases outside the gene matches: 6. CDR1 MNHNS and CDR2 SASEGT come from the germline V gene. This CDR3 has 16 residues. CDR3 coding DNA: TGTGCCAGCAGTGAAGGAGGGGGCGGAATCACAGATACGCAGTATTTT. Translating gives CASSEGGGGITDTQYF.

This chain connects TRBV27 to TRBJ1-2, with a possible D match to TRBD1 (5 bases). The CDR3 consists of 15 residues. V shed 1 base and J shed 6 bases, with 15 bases lying between them. Looked up from germline, CDR1 is MNHEY and CDR2 is SMNVEV (reference sequence). CDR3 sequence reads: CASSLYGRGGDGYTF. The CDR3 DNA reads TGTGCCAGCAGTTTATATGGTCGGGGGGGGGATGGCTACACCTTC.

The CDR3 spells CASSTYRGPFSGNTIYF. The CDR3 bases are TGTGCCAGTAGTACATACAGGGGGCCTTTCTCTGGAAACACCATATATTTT. The V gene is TRBV19, the J gene TRBJ1-3; TRBD1 matches 9 bases. Germline CDR1 LNHDA, CDR2 SQIVND (reference sequence). V lost 4 bases to trimming and J lost 0 bases; unmatched junction nucleotides: 7. The CDR3 is 17 residues long.

The chain uses TRBV18 and TRBJ2-3; TRBD1 agrees at 9 bases. In germline, CDR1 is KGHSH, CDR2 LQKENI. The CDR3 is made up of 15 amino acids. V shed 8 bases, J shed 2 bases, and the junction held 8 bases outside the gene matches. In DNA form, the CDR3 reads TGTGCCAGCCCCCCTAGACAGGGGGACACAGATACGCAGTATTTT. Amino acid sequence: CASPPRQGDTDTQYF. Filled out from reference TRBV18 and TRBJ2-3, the complete variable domain reads NAGVMQNPRHLVRRRGQEARLRCSPMKGHSHVYWYRQLPEEGLKFMVYLQKENIIDESGMPKERFSAEFPKEGPSILRIQQVVRGDSAAYFCASPPRQGDTDTQYFGPGTRLTVL.

This chain connects TRBV7-9 to TRBJ2-2, with 8 bases that match TRBD2. Germline CDR1 SEHNR, CDR2 FQNEAQ (reference sequence). The V gene end was trimmed by 5 bases and the J gene end by 4 bases; junction bases not matched to a gene: 9. The CDR3 has 16 amino acids. The CDR3 region has the DNA TGTGCCAGCAGCAAACCCGGACTAGCAGGCACCGGGGAGCTGTTTTTT. Its translation: CASSKPGLAGTGELFF.

V and J are TRBV2 and TRBJ2-1, with TRBD2 matching 7 bases. The V gene end was trimmed by 7 bases and the J gene end by 9 bases; junction bases not matched to a gene: 9. CDR1 SNHLY and CDR2 FYNNEI come from the germline V gene. The CDR3 loop spans 13 amino acids. The CDR3 sequence: CASMVGGGGEQFF. In DNA, the CDR3 is TGTGCCAGCATGGTGGGCGGGGGAGGTGAGCAGTTCTTC.

The chain carries TRBV29-1 and TRBJ2-1; 8 positions agree with TRBD1. Germline V lookup: CDR1 SQVTM, CDR2 ANQGSEA. The V and J ends lost 7 bases and 3 bases, in that order; junction bases with no gene match: 5. This CDR3 contains 13 residues. Here the CDR3 reads CSALTGDYNEQFF. For the CDR3, the DNA is TGCAGCGCCCTGACAGGGGACTACAATGAGCAGTTCTTC.

The rearrangement joins TRBV4-2 to TRBJ2-3; 13 bases are a match to TRBD2. Trimming removed 0 bases from V and 2 bases from J; junction bases left unmatched: 8. Germline values: CDR1 LGHNA, CDR2 YNFKEQ. The CDR3 has 19 amino acids. The CDR3 DNA reads TGTGCCAGCAGCCAAGATGGCCGACTAGCGGGGGGAGACACAGATACGCAGTATTTT. It codes for CASSQDGRLAGGDTDTQYF.

The rearrangement links TRBV29-1 to TRBJ1-1, with D maybe TRBD1 (5 bases). Trimming took off 7 bases at V and 2 bases at J, with 14 bases between the two ends. The CDR3 is 13 amino acids. Germline assignment: CDR1 SQVTM and CDR2 ANQGSEA. The CDR3: CSAASGGNTEAFF. The CDR3 nucleotides read TGCAGCGCAGCATCGGGGGGAAACACTGAAGCTTTCTTT.

The chain recombines TRBV19 with TRBJ1-2; TRBD1 matches at 9 bases. Germline loops: CDR1 LNHDA, CDR2 SQIVND (reference sequence). Trimming took 5 bases from V and 7 from J; bases not matched to a gene: 5. This CDR3 contains 13 residues. CDR3 bases: TGTGCCAGTAGTTTGGGACAGGGCAGTGGCTACACCTTC. Translation gives CASSLGQGSGYTF. Looking up the rest from reference TRBV19 and TRBJ1-2 gives the full variable domain: DGGITQSPKYLFRKEGQNVTLSCEQNLNHDAMYWYRQDPGQGLRLIYYSQIVNDFQKGDIAEGYSVSREKKESFPLTVTSAQKNPTAFYLCASSLGQGSGYTFGSGTRLTVV.

The chain combines TRBV5-6 with TRBJ1-3; perhaps TRBD1 as D (5 bases). The CDR3 contains 17 residues. Germline V CDR1 and CDR2: SGHDT, YYEEEE. V was clipped by 0 bases and J by 0 bases, with 13 bases between them. CDR3 residues: CASSLVGFGGSGNTIYF. The CDR3 bases are TGTGCCAGCAGCTTGGTTGGGTTCGGGGGCTCTGGAAACACCATATATTTT.

This rearrangement joins TRBV5-1 to TRBJ1-1, with D unresolved. Per germline, CDR1 SGHRS and CDR2 YFSETQ. Trimming shortened V by 4 bases and J by 7 bases, and 11 bases separated the two germline ends. This CDR3 comprises 12 residues. CDR3 sequence (DNA): TGCGCCAGCAGCCCGAGTCGCGATGAAGCTTTCTTT. This gives the protein CASSPSRDEAFF.

This sequence joins TRBV5-6 and TRBJ2-7; D remains unclear. The CDR3 runs to 15 residues. Germline V lookup: CDR1 SGHDT, CDR2 YYEEEE. V was cut by 2 bases and J by 0 bases, with 12 bases left in between. The CDR3 protein is CASSFEDFGSYEQYF. The CDR3 DNA is TGTGCCAGCAGCTTCGAGGATTTCGGCTCCTACGAGCAGTACTTC.

This clone was observed a handful of times. The J gene is TRBJ2-5, the V gene TRBV10-3; tentatively, D is TRBD1 (5 bases). The J call may be wrong; the DNA end is better matched by TRBJ2-7. Germline V gene data show CDR1 as ENHRY and CDR2 as SYGVKD. The CDR3 runs to 13 residues. The chain's CDR3 is CAIRGQGPLEQYF. As DNA, the CDR3 is TGTGCCATCAGAGGTCAGGGCCCTCTCGAGCAGTACTTC.

This clone was counted between two and nine times. V is TRBV11-2 and J is TRBJ1-1; D remains ambiguous. The V end lost 6 bases, the J end lost 6 bases, and 14 bases lay between the germline ends. The germline V gene has CDR1 SGHAT and CDR2 FQNNGV. The CDR3 runs to 13 residues. The CDR3 protein is CASSSFRQSEAFF. In nucleotides, the CDR3 is TGTGCCAGCAGTTCTTTCCGCCAGTCTGAAGCTTTCTTT.

The V and J genes are TRBV5-1 and TRBJ2-1; D is unclear. Germline V gives CDR1 SGHRS, CDR2 YFSETQ. CDR3 length equals 14 residues. Trimming left V 0 bases short and J 3 bases short, with 7 bases between. The CDR3 nucleotides are TGCGCCAGCAGCTTGGTGCAGAACTACAATGAGCAGTTCTTC. Its protein is CASSLVQNYNEQFF.